These T cell receptor beta chains were read from a single sample in a study of T cell changes during pregnancy in multiple sclerosis. Data came from immunoSEQ multiplex PCR; TCRdb stores just in-frame clones and leaves some out. Found here are some 41,000 clones, approximately 91% of them singletons; the top ten hold approximately 1.5%. Specimen: PBMCs (not recorded whether the cells were cultured). These receptors originate from a female donor with multiple sclerosis, enrolled in a pregnancy study. Each CDR3 is given with its conserved first and last residue. Fields, in order: V gene, D gene, clone size, J gene, CDR3 protein, CDR3 DNA. D genes are given only for firm matches. Rows give clone size only sometimes, using once, few, many, or a class for an expanded clone.

V: TRBV6-1; D: .; size: .; J: TRBJ2-1; CDR3: CASSEIYGGNEQFF; DNA: TGTGCCAGCAGTGAAATTTACGGTGGGAATGAGCAGTTCTTC
V: TRBV27; D: .; size: .; J: TRBJ2-1; CDR3: CASSLIGIAAYNEQFF; DNA: TGTGCCAGCAGTTTAATCGGGATAGCGGCCTACAATGAGCAGTTCTTC
V: TRBV11-2; D: TRBD2; size: .; J: TRBJ2-7; CDR3: CASSPWASGRAEEQYF; DNA: TGTGCCAGCAGCCCTTGGGCCAGCGGGAGGGCCGAAGAGCAGTACTTC
V: TRBV5-1; D: TRBD2; size: .; J: TRBJ2-7; CDR3: CASSAASGSYEQYF; DNA: TGCGCCAGCAGTGCGGCTAGCGGGTCCTACGAGCAGTACTTC
V: TRBV5-6; D: TRBD2; size: .; J: TRBJ2-2; CDR3: CASSLGALAGAGELFF; DNA: TGTGCCAGCAGCTTGGGGGCGCTAGCGGGAGCCGGGGAGCTGTTTTTT
V: TRBV2; D: .; size: .; J: TRBJ1-2; CDR3: CASATERSPNYGYTF; DNA: TGTGCCAGTGCGACAGAAAGGTCTCCTAACTATGGCTACACCTTC
V: TRBV4-1; D: .; size: medium-sized; J: TRBJ1-1; CDR3: CASSLYEDNEAFF; DNA: TGCGCCAGCAGCCTGTATGAAGATAATGAAGCTTTCTTT
V: TRBV5-4; D: .; size: .; J: TRBJ2-5; CDR3: CASSLGRTETQYF; DNA: TGTGCCAGCAGCTTGGGCAGGACGGAGACCCAGTACTTC
V: TRBV7-9; D: .; size: .; J: TRBJ1-2; CDR3: CASSPGDGANYGYTF; DNA: TGTGCCAGCAGCCCCGGGGACGGAGCTAACTATGGCTACACCTTC
V: TRBV11-3; D: .; size: .; J: TRBJ2-7; CDR3: CASSLLNVQGIHEQYF; DNA: TGTGCCAGCAGCTTACTTAACGTACAGGGAATCCACGAGCAGTACTTC
V: TRBV7-9; D: .; size: .; J: TRBJ2-5; CDR3: CASSPGEGETQYF; DNA: TGTGCCAGCAGCCCAGGGGAAGGGGAGACCCAGTACTTC
V: TRBV19; D: .; size: .; J: TRBJ1-4; CDR3: CASSIFANRVEKLFF; DNA: TGTGCCAGTAGTATATTTGCAAATCGAGTAGAAAAACTGTTTTTT
V: TRBV18; D: .; size: .; J: TRBJ2-5; CDR3: CASSPPAGDQETQYF; DNA: TGTGCCAGCTCACCACCGGCCGGAGACCAAGAGACCCAGTACTTC
V: TRBV6-6; D: TRBD1; size: .; J: TRBJ1-2; CDR3: CASSSFRDRGYGYTF; DNA: TGTGCCAGCAGTTCTTTCCGGGACAGAGGCTATGGCTACACCTTC
V: TRBV4-1; D: .; size: .; J: TRBJ2-1; CDR3: CASSQEGRSEQFF; DNA: TGCGCCAGCAGCCAAGAGGGACGGAGTGAGCAGTTCTTC
V: TRBV30; D: .; size: .; J: TRBJ1-1; CDR3: CAWSSRDEAFF; DNA: TGTGCCTGGAGCTCCCGGGACGAAGCTTTCTTT
V: TRBV2; D: .; size: .; J: TRBJ2-5; CDR3: CASTPQETQYF; DNA: TGTGCCAGCACTCCTCAAGAGACCCAGTACTTC
V: TRBV25-1; D: .; size: .; J: TRBJ1-1; CDR3: CASRFGTLNTEAFF; DNA: TGTGCCAGCAGGTTCGGGACATTGAACACTGAAGCTTTCTTT
V: TRBV18; D: TRBD1; size: .; J: TRBJ1-4; CDR3: CASSPRQGTNEKLFF; DNA: TGTGCCAGCTCACCCCGACAGGGGACTAATGAAAAACTGTTTTTT
V: TRBV18; D: .; size: .; J: TRBJ1-1; CDR3: CASSPTGPAWDTEAFF; DNA: TGTGCCAGCTCACCGACAGGTCCCGCCTGGGACACTGAAGCTTTCTTT
V: TRBV4-2; D: .; size: .; J: TRBJ1-3; CDR3: CASSQGDLGNTIYF; DNA: TGTGCCAGCAGCCAAGGTGATTTGGGAAACACCATATATTTT
V: TRBV6-5; D: TRBD1; size: .; J: TRBJ2-2; CDR3: CASSTPGQGFGELFF; DNA: TGTGCCAGCAGTACCCCGGGACAGGGCTTCGGGGAGCTGTTTTTT
V: TRBV19; D: TRBD1; size: .; J: TRBJ1-2; CDR3: CASTTGQSYGYTF; DNA: TGTGCCAGTACGACGGGACAGAGCTATGGCTACACCTTC
V: TRBV5-3; D: .; size: .; J: TRBJ1-2; CDR3: CGPFRGVVACGYTF; DNA: TGTGGCCCATTCCGGGGCGTTGTGGCCTGCGGCTACACCTTC
V: TRBV7-6; D: TRBD1; size: .; J: TRBJ2-1; CDR3: CATERTGDSYNEQFF; DNA: TGTGCCACCGAGCGGACAGGGGACTCCTACAATGAGCAGTTCTTC
V: TRBV7-6; D: .; size: .; J: TRBJ2-7; CDR3: CASSLVQGDEQYF; DNA: TGTGCCAGCAGCTTAGTACAGGGTGACGAGCAGTACTTC
V: TRBV5-1; D: TRBD2; size: once; J: TRBJ2-2; CDR3: CASSLGERGTGELFF; DNA: TGCGCCAGCAGCTTAGGAGAGCGGGGCACCGGGGAGCTGTTTTTT
V: TRBV5-1; D: .; size: .; J: TRBJ2-6; CDR3: CASSSRVSGANVLTF; DNA: TGCGCCAGCAGCTCCAGGGTCTCTGGGGCCAACGTCCTGACTTTC
V: TRBV6-5; D: .; size: .; J: TRBJ1-5; CDR3: CASTQGPSNQPQHF; DNA: TGTGCCAGCACTCAGGGGCCAAGCAATCAGCCCCAGCATTTT
V: TRBV7-8; D: .; size: .; J: TRBJ2-5; CDR3: CASSLEALGGAWTQYF; DNA: TGTGCCAGCAGCTTAGAGGCGCTAGGAGGGGCGTGGACCCAGTACTTC
V: TRBV5-1; D: .; size: .; J: TRBJ1-1; CDR3: CASSLQGLDTEAFF; DNA: TGCGCCAGCAGCTTGCAGGGGTTGGACACTGAAGCTTTCTTT
V: TRBV9; D: .; size: .; J: TRBJ2-7; CDR3: CASSAGTDSYEQYF; DNA: TGTGCCAGCAGCGCCGGTACGGATTCTTACGAGCAGTACTTC
V: TRBV6-6; D: .; size: .; J: TRBJ1-4; CDR3: CASRFQGTGEKLFF; DNA: TGTGCCAGCAGATTCCAGGGGACGGGTGAAAAACTGTTTTTT